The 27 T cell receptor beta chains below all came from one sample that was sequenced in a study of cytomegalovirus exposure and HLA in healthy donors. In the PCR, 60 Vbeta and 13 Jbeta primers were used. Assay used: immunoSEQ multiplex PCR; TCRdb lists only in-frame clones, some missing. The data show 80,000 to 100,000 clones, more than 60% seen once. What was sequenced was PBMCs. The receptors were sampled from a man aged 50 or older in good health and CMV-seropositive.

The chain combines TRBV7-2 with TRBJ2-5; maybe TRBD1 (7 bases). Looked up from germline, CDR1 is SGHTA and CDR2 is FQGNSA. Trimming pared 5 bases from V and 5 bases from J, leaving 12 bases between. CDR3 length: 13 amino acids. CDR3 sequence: CASSLQGRETQYF. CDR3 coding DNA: TGTGCCAGCAGCCTACAGGGGAGGGAGACCCAGTACTTC. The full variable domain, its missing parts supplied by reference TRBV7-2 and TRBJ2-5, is GAGVSQSPSNKVTEKGKDVELRCDPISGHTALYWYRQSLGQGLEFLIYFQGNSAPDKSGLPSDRFSAERTGGSVSTLTIQRTQQEDSAVYLCASSLQGRETQYFGPGTRLLVL.

The CDR3 DNA follows: TGTGCCAGCAGCTTCCAACAGGGTGGAACTGAAGCTTTCTTT. This sequence encodes CASSFQQGGTEAFF. This chain joins TRBV7-9 and TRBJ1-1; D perhaps matches TRBD1 (6 bases). V was clipped by 3 bases and J by 5 bases, with 13 bases between them. The length of the CDR3 is 14 residues. Germline values: CDR1 SEHNR, CDR2 FQNEAQ (reference sequence).

CDR3 DNA sequence: TGCGCCAGCAGCTTGACAGGGGGCTACGAGCAGTACTTC. Its translation: CASSLTGGYEQYF. The chain carries TRBV5-1 and TRBJ2-7, with 8 positions matching TRBD1. This CDR3 has 13 residues. Per the germline V gene, CDR1 is SGHRS and CDR2 is YFSETQ. Germline trimming cut 1 base from V and 3 bases from J; bases unmatched to any gene: 0. The variable domain in full, with the rest retrieved from reference TRBV5-1 and TRBJ2-7, is KAGVTQTPRYLIKTRGQQVTLSCSPISGHRSVSWYQQTPGQGLQFLFEYFSETQRNKGNFPGRFSGRQFSNSRSEMNVSTLELGDSALYLCASSLTGGYEQYFGPGTRLTVT.

CDR3 protein: CASSGSTGGTEAFF. The CDR3 nucleotides read TGTGCCAGCTCCGGATCCACAGGGGGCACTGAAGCTTTCTTT. The chain couples TRBV6-1 to TRBJ1-1; TRBD1 aligns across 8 bases. The germline V gene encodes CDR1 MNHNS and CDR2 SASEGT. The CDR3 length is 14 residues. The V and J ends lost 8 bases and 4 bases, in that order; junction bases with no gene match: 9.

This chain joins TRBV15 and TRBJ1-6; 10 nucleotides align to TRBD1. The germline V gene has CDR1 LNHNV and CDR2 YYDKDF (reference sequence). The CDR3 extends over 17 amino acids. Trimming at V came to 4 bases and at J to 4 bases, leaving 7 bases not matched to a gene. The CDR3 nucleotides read TGTGCCACCAGCACTCGGACAGGGGGTTTGTATAATTCACCCCTCCACTTT. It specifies CATSTRTGGLYNSPLHF.

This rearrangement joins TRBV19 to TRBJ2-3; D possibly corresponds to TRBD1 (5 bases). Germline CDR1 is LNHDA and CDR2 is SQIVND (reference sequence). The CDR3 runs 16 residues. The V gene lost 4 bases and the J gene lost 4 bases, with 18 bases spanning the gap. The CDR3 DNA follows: TGTGCCAGTAGTAGTCGGTTTCAGGGTCGCGCAGATACGCAGTATTTT. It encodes CASSSRFQGRADTQYF.

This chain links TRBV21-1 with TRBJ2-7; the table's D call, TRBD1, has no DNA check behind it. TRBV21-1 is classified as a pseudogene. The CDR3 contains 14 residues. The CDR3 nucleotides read TGTGCCAGCAGCAAGCGAGACACACCCCGGGAGCAGTACTTC. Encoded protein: CASSKRDTPREQYF.

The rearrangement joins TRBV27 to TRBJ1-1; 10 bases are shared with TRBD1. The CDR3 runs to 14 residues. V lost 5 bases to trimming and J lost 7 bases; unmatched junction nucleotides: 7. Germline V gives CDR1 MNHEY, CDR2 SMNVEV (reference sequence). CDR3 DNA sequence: TGTGCCAGCAGTCGGACAGGGGGTGCTTATGAAGCTTTCTTT. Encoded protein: CASSRTGGAYEAFF.

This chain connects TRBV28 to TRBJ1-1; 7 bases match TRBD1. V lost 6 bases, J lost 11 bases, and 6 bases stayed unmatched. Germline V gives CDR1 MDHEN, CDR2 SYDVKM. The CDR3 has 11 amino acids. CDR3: CASSVQGRAFF. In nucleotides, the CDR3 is TGTGCCAGCAGCGTACAGGGGCGGGCTTTCTTT.

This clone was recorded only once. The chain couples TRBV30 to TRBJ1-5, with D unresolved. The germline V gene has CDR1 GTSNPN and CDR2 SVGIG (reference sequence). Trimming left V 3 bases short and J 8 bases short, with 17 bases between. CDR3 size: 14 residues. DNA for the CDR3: TGTGCCTGGAGAGCACCAGGAGCGGATGAGCCCCAGCATTTT. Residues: CAWRAPGADEPQHF.

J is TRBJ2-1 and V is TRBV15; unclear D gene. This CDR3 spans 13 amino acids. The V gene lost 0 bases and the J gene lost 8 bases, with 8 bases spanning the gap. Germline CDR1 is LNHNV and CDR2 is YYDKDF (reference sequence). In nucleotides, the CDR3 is TGTGCCACCAGCAGAGACAGTATTCATGAGCAGTTCTTC. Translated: CATSRDSIHEQFF.

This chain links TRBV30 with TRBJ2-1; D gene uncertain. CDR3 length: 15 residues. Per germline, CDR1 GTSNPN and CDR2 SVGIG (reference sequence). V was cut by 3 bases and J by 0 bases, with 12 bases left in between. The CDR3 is CAWSAGFSSYNEQFF. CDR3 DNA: TGTGCCTGGAGCGCCGGGTTTAGCTCCTACAATGAGCAGTTCTTC.

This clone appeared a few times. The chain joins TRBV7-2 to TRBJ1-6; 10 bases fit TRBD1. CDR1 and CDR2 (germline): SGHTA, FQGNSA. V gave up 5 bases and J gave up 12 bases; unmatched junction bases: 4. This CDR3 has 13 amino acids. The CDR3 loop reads CASSLGQGEPLHF. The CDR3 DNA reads TGTGCCAGCAGCCTTGGACAGGGGGAACCCCTCCACTTT.

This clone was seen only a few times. CDR3 in amino acids: CASSFGGGGMETQYF. For the CDR3, the DNA is TGTGCCAGCAGCTTTGGTGGCGGGGGAATGGAGACCCAGTACTTC. The chain links TRBV11-2 to TRBJ2-5; 7 positions match TRBD2. Germline V gives CDR1 SGHAT, CDR2 FQNNGV. Trimming removed 3 bases from V and 5 bases from J; junction bases left unmatched: 9. The length of the CDR3 is 15 residues.

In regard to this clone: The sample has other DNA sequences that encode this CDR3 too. CDR3: CASSPGGAWETQYF. In DNA, the CDR3 is TGTGCCAGCTCCCCTGGAGGGGCGTGGGAGACCCAGTACTTC. This chain uses TRBV7-9 with TRBJ2-5, with D possibly matching TRBD2 (6 bases). The CDR3 loop spans 14 amino acids. Trimming took 8 bases from V and 5 from J, leaving 18 bases between them. Germline loops: CDR1 SEHNR, CDR2 FQNEAQ (reference sequence).

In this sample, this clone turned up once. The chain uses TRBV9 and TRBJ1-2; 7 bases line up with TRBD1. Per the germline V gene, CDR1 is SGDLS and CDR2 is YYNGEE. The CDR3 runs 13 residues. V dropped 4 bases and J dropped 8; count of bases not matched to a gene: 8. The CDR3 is CASSPRQGRGYTF. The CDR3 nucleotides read TGTGCCAGCAGCCCCCGACAGGGCCGCGGCTACACCTTC.

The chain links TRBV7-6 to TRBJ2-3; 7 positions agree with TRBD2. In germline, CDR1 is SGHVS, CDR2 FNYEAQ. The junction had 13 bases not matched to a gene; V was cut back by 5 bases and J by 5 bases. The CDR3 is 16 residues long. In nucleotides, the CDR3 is TGTGCCAGCAGCCCCCGTGGGGGGGAATTTATAGATACGCAGTATTTT. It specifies CASSPRGGEFIDTQYF.

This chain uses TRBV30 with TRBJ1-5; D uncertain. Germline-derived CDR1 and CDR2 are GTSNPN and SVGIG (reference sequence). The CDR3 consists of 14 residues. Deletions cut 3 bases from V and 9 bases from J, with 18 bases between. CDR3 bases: TGTGCCTGGAGCCCCATGGGCCCGATGGGGCCCCAGCATTTT. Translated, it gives CAWSPMGPMGPQHF.

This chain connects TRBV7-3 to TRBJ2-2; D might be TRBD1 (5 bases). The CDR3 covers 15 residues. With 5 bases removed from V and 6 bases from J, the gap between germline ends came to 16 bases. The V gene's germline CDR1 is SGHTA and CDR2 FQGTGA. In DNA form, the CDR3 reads TGTGCCAGCAGCGATTGGACACGGGCCCCCGGGGAGCTGTTTTTT. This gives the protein CASSDWTRAPGELFF.

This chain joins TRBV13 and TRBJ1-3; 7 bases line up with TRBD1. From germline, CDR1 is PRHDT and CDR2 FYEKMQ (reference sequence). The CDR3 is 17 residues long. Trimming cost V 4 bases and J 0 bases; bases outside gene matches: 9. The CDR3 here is CASSSRFTGASGNTIYF. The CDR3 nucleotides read TGTGCCAGCAGCTCAAGATTTACAGGGGCCTCTGGAAACACCATATATTTT.

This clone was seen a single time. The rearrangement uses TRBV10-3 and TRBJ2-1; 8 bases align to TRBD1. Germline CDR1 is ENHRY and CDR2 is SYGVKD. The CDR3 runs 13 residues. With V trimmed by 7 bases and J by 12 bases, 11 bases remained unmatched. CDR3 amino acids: CAITQGAARRQFF. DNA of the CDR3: TGTGCCATCACCCAGGGGGCGGCCCGACGGCAGTTCTTC.

CDR3 in DNA: TGTGCCTGGAGAGGCCAGGGCGGTAACTATGGCTACACCTTC. Translating gives CAWRGQGGNYGYTF. The chain has TRBV30 and TRBJ1-2, with D maybe TRBD1 (5 bases). The CDR3 contains 14 residues. Germline values: CDR1 GTSNPN, CDR2 SVGIG (reference sequence). V was pared by 3 bases and J by 1 base, with 12 bases between.

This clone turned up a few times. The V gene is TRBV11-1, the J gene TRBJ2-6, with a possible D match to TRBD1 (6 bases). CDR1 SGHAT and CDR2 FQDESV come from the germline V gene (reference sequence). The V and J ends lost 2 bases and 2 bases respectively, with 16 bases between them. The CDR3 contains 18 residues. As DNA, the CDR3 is TGTGCCAGCAGCTTACATTCCAGGGGTCACCCTGGGGCCAACGTCCTGACTTTC. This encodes CASSLHSRGHPGANVLTF.

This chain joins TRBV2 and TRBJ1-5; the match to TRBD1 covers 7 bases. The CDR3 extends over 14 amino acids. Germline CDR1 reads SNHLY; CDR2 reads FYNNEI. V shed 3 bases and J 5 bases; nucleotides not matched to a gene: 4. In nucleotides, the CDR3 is TGTGCCAGCAGTGATGAGGGGGCGTATCAGCCCCAGCATTTT. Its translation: CASSDEGAYQPQHF.

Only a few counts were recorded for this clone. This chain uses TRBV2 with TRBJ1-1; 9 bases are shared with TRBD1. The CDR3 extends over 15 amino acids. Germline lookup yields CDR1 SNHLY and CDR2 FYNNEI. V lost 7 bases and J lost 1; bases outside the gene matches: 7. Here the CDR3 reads CASMRQGGRNTEAFF. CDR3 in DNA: TGTGCCAGCATGAGACAGGGGGGAAGGAACACTGAAGCTTTCTTT.

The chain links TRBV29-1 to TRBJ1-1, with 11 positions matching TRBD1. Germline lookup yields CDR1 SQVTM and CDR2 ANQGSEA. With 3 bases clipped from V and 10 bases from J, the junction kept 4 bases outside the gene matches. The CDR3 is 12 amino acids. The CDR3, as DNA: TGCAGCGTTGAGGGACAGGGGGGTTCAGCTTTCTTT. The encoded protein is CSVEGQGGSAFF.

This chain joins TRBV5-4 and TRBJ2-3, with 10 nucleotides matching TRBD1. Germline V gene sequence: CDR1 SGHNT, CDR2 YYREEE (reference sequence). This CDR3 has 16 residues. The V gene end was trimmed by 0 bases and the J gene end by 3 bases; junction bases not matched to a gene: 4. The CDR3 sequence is CASSLGRQGATDTQYF. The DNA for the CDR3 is TGTGCCAGCAGCTTGGGTCGACAGGGGGCGACAGATACGCAGTATTTT.